These T cell receptor beta chains were read from a single sample in a study of blood T cell repertoires in COVID-19. Assay: immunoSEQ multiplex PCR; the TCRdb copy retains only in-frame clones and omits some. The table shows 70,000 to 85,000 clones, with roughly 80% occurring only once. What was sequenced was peripheral blood. Every receptor here comes from an elderly woman with acute or convalescent COVID-19. Both conserved end residues are part of each CDR3. The D gene is left open where the match is weak. The size of a clone is reported for some rows only, either as once, few or many, or as a class for expanded clones.

clone size | J gene | D gene | V gene | CDR3 protein | CDR3 DNA
- | TRBJ1-1 | - | TRBV3-1/TRBV3-2 | CASTGPSWPEAFF | TGTGCCAGCACAGGGCCCAGTTGGCCTGAAGCTTTCTTT
- | TRBJ1-5 | TRBD1 | TRBV2 | CASSKDRGPGSNQPQHF | TGTGCCAGCAGTAAAGACAGGGGGCCAGGGAGCAATCAGCCCCAGCATTTT
once | TRBJ1-1 | TRBD1 | TRBV5-1 | CASSETGKNTEAFF | TGCGCCAGCAGCGAGACAGGGAAAAACACTGAAGCTTTCTTT
- | TRBJ1-5 | - | TRBV6-1 | CASSDNGGNQPQHF | TGTGCCAGCAGTGACAACGGTGGCAATCAGCCCCAGCATTTT
- | TRBJ2-5 | TRBD2 | TRBV3-1/TRBV3-2 | CASSQLGLAGNQETQYF | TGTGCCAGCAGCCAATTAGGACTAGCGGGGAACCAAGAGACCCAGTACTTC
few | TRBJ2-7 | - | TRBV9 | CASSPTGFVYEQYF | TGTGCCAGCAGCCCAACAGGGTTTGTGTACGAGCAGTACTTC
- | TRBJ2-5 | - | TRBV10-2 | CASSGGVNQETQYF | TGCGCCAGCAGTGGGGGAGTGAATCAAGAGACCCAGTACTTC
- | TRBJ2-1 | TRBD2 | TRBV2 | CASRRRGESSNEQFF | TGTGCCAGCAGGCGGCGGGGGGAGTCTTCCAATGAGCAGTTCTTC
- | TRBJ1-1 | - | TRBV7-6 | CASSIGGGTEAFF | TGTGCCAGCAGCATCGGGGGGGGCACTGAAGCTTTCTTT
few | TRBJ2-7 | - | TRBV4-3 | CASSQGGGVGYEQYF | TGCGCCAGCAGCCAAGGAGGAGGGGTCGGCTACGAGCAGTACTTC
- | TRBJ2-2 | - | TRBV4-1 | CASSQVGRGNTGELFF | TGCGCCAGCAGCCAAGTCGGCAGGGGGAACACCGGGGAGCTGTTTTTT
once | TRBJ1-2 | - | TRBV6-1 | CASSEQGLGGYTF | TGTGCCAGCAGTGAACAGGGGTTGGGAGGCTACACCTTC
once | TRBJ1-1 | - | TRBV11-2 | CASSPMQSGGYTEAFF | TGTGCCAGCAGCCCGATGCAGTCCGGCGGGTACACTGAAGCTTTCTTT
- | TRBJ1-2 | - | TRBV6-6 | CASSPTPNYGYTFDYGYTF | -
- | TRBJ1-5 | - | TRBV11-3 | CASSLASNQPQHF | TGTGCCAGCAGCTTAGCGAGCAATCAGCCCCAGCATTTT
- | TRBJ2-5 | - | TRBV20-1 | CSARHMETQYF | TGCAGTGCTAGGCACATGGAGACCCAGTACTTC
once | TRBJ2-7 | - | TRBV6-2/TRBV6-3 | CASSYEKGYEQYF | TGTGCCAGCAGTTACGAAAAGGGGTACGAGCAGTACTTC
- | TRBJ1-2 | TRBD1 | TRBV25-1 | CASREQGAAADGYTF | TGTGCCAGCAGGGAGCAGGGGGCAGCGGCGGATGGCTACACCTTC
- | TRBJ1-4 | - | TRBV28 | CASSPRQRNEKLFF | TGTGCCAGCAGTCCCCGACAGCGTAATGAAAAACTGTTTTTT
- | TRBJ1-4 | - | TRBV28 | CASSLQGRREKLFF | TGTGCCAGCAGTTTACAGGGAAGGCGTGAAAAACTGTTTTTT
- | TRBJ2-1 | - | TRBV2 | CASRPKWGVGYNEQFF | TGTGCCAGCAGACCAAAATGGGGGGTGGGGTACAATGAGCAGTTCTTC
- | TRBJ1-6 | - | TRBV4-1 | CASSSGGDGSPLHF | TGCGCCAGCAGCTCGGGGGGTGATGGTTCACCCCTCCACTTT
- | TRBJ2-7 | TRBD1 | TRBV29-1 | CSVEQGAYEQYF | TGCAGCGTTGAACAGGGGGCGTACGAGCAGTACTTC
- | TRBJ2-5 | - | TRBV11-3 | CASSSRGNLRMAQYF | TGTGCCAGCAGTTCCCGGGGAAACCTAAGAATGGCCCAGTACTTC
- | TRBJ2-7 | TRBD2 | TRBV4-1 | CASSYTGGDYEQYF | TGCGCCAGCAGCTATACGGGGGGAGACTACGAGCAGTACTTC
- | TRBJ2-3 | - | TRBV6-5 | CASCLGGGAPDTQYF | TGTGCCAGCTGCCTTGGGGGAGGCGCCCCCGATACGCAGTATTTT
- | TRBJ1-6 | - | TRBV19 | CASSMGAQNNSPLHF | TGTGCCAGTAGTATGGGGGCACAGAATAATTCACCCCTCCACTTT
- | TRBJ1-2 | - | TRBV6-5 | CASSYPREGGDYGYTF | TGTGCCAGCAGTTACCCGAGGGAGGGGGGCGACTATGGCTACACCTTC
- | TRBJ1-2 | - | TRBV9 | CASSVATGLQRNYGYTF | TGTGCCAGCAGCGTAGCTACAGGTCTTCAGAGGAACTATGGCTACACCTTC
- | TRBJ1-2 | - | TRBV14 | CASSLQGGFYYGYTF | TGTGCCAGCAGCCTACAGGGTGGATTTTATTATGGCTACACCTTC
- | TRBJ1-3 | TRBD1 | TRBV7-6 | CASSLASGGRLRGNTIYF | TGTGCCAGCAGCTTAGCCTCAGGGGGGCGGCTACGGGGAAACACCATATATTTT
once | TRBJ1-1 | - | TRBV7-3 | CASSLTGGLPTEAFF | TGTGCCAGCAGCTTAACTGGGGGCCTACCTACTGAAGCTTTCTTT
- | TRBJ1-3 | - | TRBV30 | CAWNPSGGGNTIYF | TGTGCCTGGAATCCCAGCGGCGGTGGAAACACCATATATTTT
- | TRBJ2-7 | TRBD1 | TRBV19 | CASSMGQGANGYEQYF | TGTGCCAGTAGTATGGGACAGGGGGCTAACGGCTACGAGCAGTACTTC
- | TRBJ2-3 | TRBD2 | TRBV7-2 | CASSHGPWASGGADTQYF | TGTGCCAGCAGTCATGGGCCTTGGGCTAGCGGGGGGGCAGATACGCAGTATTTT
- | TRBJ2-5 | - | TRBV3-1/TRBV3-2 | CASSAERETQYF | TGTGCCAGCAGCGCGGAGCGAGAGACCCAGTACTTC
- | TRBJ2-3 | - | TRBV13 | CATGIGGADTQYF | TGTGCCACCGGAATCGGGGGAGCAGATACGCAGTATTTT
- | TRBJ1-2 | TRBD1 | TRBV9 | CASSVGDSGRYTF | TGTGCCAGCAGCGTAGGGGACAGTGGTCGCTACACCTTC
- | TRBJ1-2 | - | TRBV5-5 | CASRPCEFYGYTF | TGTGCCAGCAGGCCGTGTGAGTTCTATGGCTACACCTTC
- | TRBJ2-1 | TRBD2 | TRBV5-1 | CASSSQTSGAHNEQFF | TGCGCCAGCAGCTCCCAGACTAGCGGGGCCCACAATGAGCAGTTCTTC
- | TRBJ1-2 | - | TRBV19 | CASSTRQYSYTF | TGTGCCAGTAGTACCCGACAGTACAGCTACACCTTC